Here is one T cell receptor (beta chain) with its context. Sequencing used immunoSEQ multiplex PCR; TCRdb keeps in-frame clones, though not all of them. This table holds about 320,000 clones, approximately 90% found once. These data come from a study of blood T cell repertoires in COVID-19. Study summary: The United States, Italy and Spain supplied acute and convalescent COVID-19 samples.

Looked up from germline, CDR1 is SGDLS and CDR2 is YYNGEE. The V segment lost 0 bases and the J segment 5 bases; nucleotides outside the gene matches: 12. The CDR3 covers 18 residues. Recruitment covered 25 or so US areas and drew participants whose ages spanned about 18 to 89 years. Two negative PCRs, clearance, or symptom resolution were required of recovered Cohort 3 donors. The sequence was collected from a woman aged 18 to 35 who had recovered from COVID-19. Sequencing was carried out using PBMCs or T cells enriched from blood (not recorded which). This chain uses TRBV9 with TRBJ2-2; 8 bases match TRBD2. CDR3 nucleotide sequence: TGTGCCAGCAGCGTAGCCCCCGGGAGGGGGACGGGGACCGGGGAGCTGTTTTTT. This codes for CASSVAPGRGTGTGELFF.